A selection of T cell receptor beta chains follows, all from one sample in a study of blood T cells in healthy people across ages. Via MiXCR, TCRdb re-called the 5' RACE reads, giving one row per CDR3 protein. This sample yields around 1,700,000 distinct CDR3 sequences, of which roughly 28% are seen a single time; over 7% belongs to the top ten. What was sequenced was blood. These receptors all stem from a young woman in good health. CDR3s include the opening cysteine and the closing phenylalanine or tryptophan. D genes are given only for firm matches. A clone size is listed for some rows: how often the clone was seen (once, few, many), or a class if it is expanded.

clone size,V gene,J gene,D gene,CDR3 DNA,CDR3 protein
-,TRBV30,TRBJ2-7,-,TGTGCCTGGAGTGACCGTGCAGTGAGCTCCTACGAGCAGTACTTC,CAWSDRAVSSYEQYF
-,TRBV28,TRBJ1-1,-,TGTGGAGCAGGCCGGGACACTGAAGCTTTCTTT,CGAGRDTEAFF
few,TRBV9,TRBJ2-1,-,TGTGCCAGCACCGCCGCAGGGGCGGGAGATTTGAATGAGCAGTTCTTC,CASTAAGAGDLNEQFF
few,TRBV10-3,TRBJ2-4,TRBD1,TGTGTCATCAGTGAGCCGACAGGGGGTATGACGGAGTACTTC,CVISEPTGGMTEYF
many,TRBV7-3,TRBJ2-3,-,TGTGCCAGCAGCTTAAATCAGGCAGATACGCAGTATTTT,CASSLNQADTQYF
-,TRBV29-1,TRBJ2-1,TRBD1,TGCAGCGTCCCGGGACAGGGTATGAGGCCCTACAATGAGCAGTTCTTC,CSVPGQGMRPYNEQFF
-,TRBV24-1,TRBJ2-1,-,TGTGCCACCAGTGATGCCCTACCAGCGCAGTTCTTC,CATSDALPAQFF
-,TRBV29-1,TRBJ1-6,-,TGCACCCGAGACATACCGGCGAGCTCCTATAATTCACCCCTCCACTTT,CTRDIPASSYNSPLHF
-,TRBV5-1,TRBJ1-1,TRBD1,TGCGCCAGCAGCCTGACAGGGGTCGACACTGAAGCTTTCTTT,CASSLTGVDTEAFF
many,TRBV20-1,TRBJ2-1,-,TGCAGTGCTAGTTTAAATGAGCAGTTCTTC,CSASLNEQFF
many,TRBV20-1,TRBJ2-1,-,TGCAGTGCTGGTGGGGGTCCTAATGAGCAGTTCTTC,CSAGGGPNEQFF
many,TRBV5-1,TRBJ2-5,-,TGCGCCAGCAGCTTGGCTGTGGGGGGCGAAAAGACCCAGTACTTC,CASSLAVGGEKTQYF
many,TRBV10-1,TRBJ2-5,-,TGCGCCAGCAGTGAGTCGAGTTCGGGGTGGGAGACCCAGTACTTC,CASSESSSGWETQYF
many,TRBV9,TRBJ2-7,TRBD1,TGTGCCAGCAGCTCACAACCGGGACAGGGACTCGAGCAGTACTTC,CASSSQPGQGLEQYF
once,TRBV20-1,TRBJ2-2,-,TGCAGTGCGGCAGAGGGGGCGAACACCGGGGAGCTGTTTTTT,CSAAEGANTGELFF
-,TRBV11-2,TRBJ2-1,-,TGTGCCAGCAGCTGGGCTGACCCCTACAATGAGCAGTTCTTC,CASSWADPYNEQFF
-,TRBV2,TRBJ2-7,-,TGTGCCAGCAGTGTGGAGAAGTTCTACGAGCAGTACTTC,CASSVEKFYEQYF
-,TRBV27,TRBJ2-2,TRBD2,TGTGCCAGCAGTTCCCAGACTAGCGGGAGGGTAGACACCGGGGAGCTGTTTTTT,CASSSQTSGRVDTGELFF
few,TRBV20-1,TRBJ2-1,-,TGCAGTGCTAGAGATCGCGGGGAGAGCTCCTACAATGAGCAGTTCTTC,CSARDRGESSYNEQFF
-,TRBV5-1,TRBJ2-1,-,TGCGCCAGCAGCTTGGCTGCAGGGGTGGCGTACAATGAGCAGTTCTTC,CASSLAAGVAYNEQFF
many,TRBV4-1,TRBJ2-7,-,TGCGCCAGCAGCCAAGTGGTCCGAACCTACGAGCAGTACTTC,CASSQVVRTYEQYF
-,TRBV5-5,TRBJ1-2,-,TGTGCCAGCAGCTTGGAGGTTCGTGCTAACTATGGCTACACCTTC,CASSLEVRANYGYTF
many,TRBV12-3/TRBV12-4,TRBJ1-2,TRBD1,TGTGCCAGCACCACGGGACAGGCCCGAAGCTACACCTTC,CASTTGQARSYTF
-,TRBV9,TRBJ2-3,TRBD2,TGTGCCAGCAGCGTAGAGGTAGCGGGAGTAGGAGGAGATACGCAGTATTTT,CASSVEVAGVGGDTQYF
many,TRBV9,TRBJ2-1,-,TGTGCCAGCAGCGTAGGTACTACTCCCTACAATGAGCAGTTCTTC,CASSVGTTPYNEQFF
-,TRBV2,TRBJ2-1,TRBD1,TGTGCCAGCAGCGGACCCGGGACAGGGGGCCGCAATGAGCAGTTCTTC,CASSGPGTGGRNEQFF
many,TRBV10-3,TRBJ2-7,-,TGTGCCATCAGTGAGTTGGTCTACGAGCAGTACTTC,CAISELVYEQYF
-,TRBV30,TRBJ1-5,-,TGTGCCTGGAGTGGTTCGGCCTTCAATCAGCCCCAGCATTTT,CAWSGSAFNQPQHF
-,TRBV3-1,TRBJ2-1,-,TGTGCCAGCAGCCAAGTTGGTGGAGTCGGATCGTTCTTC,CASSQVGGVGSFF
few,TRBV20-1,TRBJ1-5,-,TGCAGTGCTAGGCGTGGGTACCAGCCCCAGCATTTT,CSARRGYQPQHF
-,TRBV12-3/TRBV12-4,TRBJ2-5,-,TGTGCCAGCAGTTTAGCTCTTGCAAGAGGGGCGGCCCAGTACTTC,CASSLALARGAAQYF
-,TRBV6-6,TRBJ2-1,-,TGTGCCGGCAGTTCTTTGACTAGCAATGAGCAGTTCTTC,CAGSSLTSNEQFF
many,TRBV12-5,TRBJ2-7,-,TGTGCTAGTGGTTTGCAGGGCAGCGAGCAGTACTTC,CASGLQGSEQYF
-,TRBV11-2,TRBJ2-5,-,TGTGCCAGCAGCGTCAGAGAGGCCCAGTACTTC,CASSVREAQYF
-,TRBV28,TRBJ2-7,TRBD1,TGTGCCAGCTACGGACAGGGGACCTACGAGCAGTACTTC,CASYGQGTYEQYF